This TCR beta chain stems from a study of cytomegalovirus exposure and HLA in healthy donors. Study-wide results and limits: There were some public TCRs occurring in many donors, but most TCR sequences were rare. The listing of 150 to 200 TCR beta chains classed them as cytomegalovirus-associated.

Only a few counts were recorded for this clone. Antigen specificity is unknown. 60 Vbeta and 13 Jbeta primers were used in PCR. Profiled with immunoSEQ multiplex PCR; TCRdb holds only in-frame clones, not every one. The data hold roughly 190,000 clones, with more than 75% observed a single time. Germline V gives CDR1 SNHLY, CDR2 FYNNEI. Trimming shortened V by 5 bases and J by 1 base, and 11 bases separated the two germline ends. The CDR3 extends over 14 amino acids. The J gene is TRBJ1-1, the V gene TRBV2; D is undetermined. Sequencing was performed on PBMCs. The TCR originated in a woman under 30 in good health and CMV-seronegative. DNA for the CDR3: TGTGCCAGCAGTCCTCGGGGAAGGAACACTGAAGCTTTCTTT. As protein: CASSPRGRNTEAFF.